The clone carrying this TCR beta chain was counted once. The antigen remains unidentified. Using immunoSEQ multiplex PCR, the repertoire was profiled, and TCRdb retains in-frame clones only, with some absent. The repertoire holds 15,000 to 20,000 clones, with around 85% as singletons. This sample stems from a study of lymphopenia after photon versus proton radiotherapy. Study-level results: Post-nadir TCR diversity decline inversely tracked overall survival among those who died. Proton therapy kept repertoires fairly stable, unlike photons, which gained effector/memory cells.

The V and J ends lost 0 bases and 3 bases respectively, with 17 bases between them. The CDR3 has 17 residues. Per germline, CDR1 SGDLS and CDR2 YYNGEE. Specimen: peripheral blood, collected from a patient treated with proton-based radiotherapy. The rearrangement uses TRBV9 and TRBJ2-3; the D is unclear. The receptor was derived from a woman in her sixties or seventies with cholangiocarcinoma. Some clones in this sample may be carry-over from other donors' samples. CDR3 sequence: CASSVATRIDFTDTQYF. In nucleotides, the CDR3 is TGTGCCAGCAGCGTAGCTACGAGGATCGACTTTACAGATACGCAGTATTTT.